The following is a TCR beta chain sequence with its context. It lacks a known antigen. Per-base quality was not reported, and no clone a single base away is much larger than it. This sample is part of a study of blood T cell repertoires in COVID-19 (dated by TCRdb to about 2020). For the study in its entirety: Samples covering the acute and convalescent phases of COVID-19 were provided by collaborators in the United States, Italy and Spain. The samples were drawn from the first 160 participants of the ongoing ImmuneRACE study and from some 1,300 subjects provided by 6 global collaborators. HLA class I and class II types, where available, came from metadata supplied by the sample provider rather than from assay-based typing. The material from the prospective study consisted of cDNA or gDNA derived from T cells, B-cell-depleted T cells, or PBMCs. The dataset comprised deeply sampled blood TCRbeta repertoires from subjects exposed to, actively infected with, or recovered from COVID-19. The repertoires were released in a freely available public database meant as a resource for research on the immune response to SARS-CoV-2. A de-identified subject ID, COVID-19 status, age in years and sex were almost always included in the sample metadata. Points the paper makes about the study in general: The quantity of clinical and demographic metadata differed by source and by participant and was supplied without curation.

TCRbeta CDR3 regions were amplified from genomic DNA by means of the immunoSEQ Assay, a bias-controlled multiplex PCR. The original methods were these. Within the assay, amplification of reference gene primers was used to estimate how many nucleated cells each sample contained. To quantify the absolute abundance of each unique TCRbeta CDR3 rearrangement, sequence reads were collapsed and filtered. For each sample, productive Simpson clonality was calculated as the square root of Simpson's diversity index across productive rearrangements. TCRdb took this table from immuneACCESS and kept in-frame rearrangements with V and J called. Such tables lack part of the clones; where checked against another copy, unresolved V genes explain under half of the gap, and the rest is unexplained. D and trimming come from the DNA, and the V and J calls and clone size come from that table. The sample contains 150,000 to 200,000 clones, around 90% of them found a single time. The top ten constitute around a quarter of the sample.

Each collaborating institution followed its own protocols to collect whole blood in K2EDTA tubes. For TCRbeta analysis, collaborators shipped samples in one of three forms: frozen whole blood, isolated PBMCs, or DNA extracted from either of those sample types. The CDR1 and CDR2 encoded by the germline V gene (reference sequence) are SGHAT and FQDESV. The CDR3 spans 15 residues, from the cysteine through the phenylalanine. Only CDR3 DNA is held: 45 bases, read in frame from base 1. V loses 5 bases at its end and J loses 0 bases; junction bases beyond the gene matches: 6. The TCR comes from a man in his 60s with acute or convalescent COVID-19. The sequenced sample consisted of peripheral blood. The chain is assembled from TRBV11-1 and TRBJ1-1; 7 junctional bases match TRBD1. The DNA sequence follows: TGTGCCAGCAGCGGTAAGACAGGGATGAACACTGAAGCTTTCTTT. Translated, this is CASSGKTGMNTEAFF.